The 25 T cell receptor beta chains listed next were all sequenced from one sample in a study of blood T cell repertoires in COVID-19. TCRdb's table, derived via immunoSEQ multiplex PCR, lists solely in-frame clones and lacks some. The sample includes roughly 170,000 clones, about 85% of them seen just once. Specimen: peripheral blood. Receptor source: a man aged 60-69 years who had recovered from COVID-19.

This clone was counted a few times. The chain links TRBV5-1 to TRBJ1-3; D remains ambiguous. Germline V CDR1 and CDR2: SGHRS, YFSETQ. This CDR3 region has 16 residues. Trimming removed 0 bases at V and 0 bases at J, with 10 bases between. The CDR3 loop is CASSLEGGPSGNTIYF. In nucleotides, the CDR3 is TGCGCCAGCAGCTTGGAGGGAGGCCCCTCTGGAAACACCATATATTTT.

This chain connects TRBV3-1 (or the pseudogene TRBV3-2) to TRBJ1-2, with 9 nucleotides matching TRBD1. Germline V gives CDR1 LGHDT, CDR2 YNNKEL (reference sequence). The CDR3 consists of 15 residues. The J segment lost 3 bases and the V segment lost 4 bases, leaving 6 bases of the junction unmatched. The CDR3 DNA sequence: TGTGCCAGCAGCCGAATACAGGGGGCCGACTATGGCTACACCTTC. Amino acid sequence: CASSRIQGADYGYTF.

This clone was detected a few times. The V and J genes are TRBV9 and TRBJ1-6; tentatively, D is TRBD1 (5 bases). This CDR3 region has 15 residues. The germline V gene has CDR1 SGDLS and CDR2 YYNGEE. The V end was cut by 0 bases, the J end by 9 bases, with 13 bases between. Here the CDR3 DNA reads TGTGCCAGCAGCGTAGCGGGGGTAAAGACTTCACCCCTCCACTTT. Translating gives CASSVAGVKTSPLHF.

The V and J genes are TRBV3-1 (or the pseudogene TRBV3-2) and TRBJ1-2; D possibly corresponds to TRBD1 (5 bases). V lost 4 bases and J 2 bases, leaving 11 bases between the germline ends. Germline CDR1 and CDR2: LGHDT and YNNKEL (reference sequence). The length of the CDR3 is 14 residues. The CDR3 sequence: CASSPNRRNYGYTF. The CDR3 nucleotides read TGTGCCAGCAGCCCTAACAGGAGAAACTATGGCTACACCTTC.

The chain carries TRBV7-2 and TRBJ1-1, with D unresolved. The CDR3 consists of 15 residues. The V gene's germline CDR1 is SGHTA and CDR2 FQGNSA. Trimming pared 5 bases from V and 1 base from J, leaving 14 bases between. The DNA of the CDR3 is TGTGCCAGCAGCCCCTCGGGAGGTGAGAACACTGAAGCTTTCTTT. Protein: CASSPSGGENTEAFF.

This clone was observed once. The CDR3 nucleotides read TGTGCCAGTACGGGGGGGCCCAATGAGCAGTTCTTC. The encoded protein is CASTGGPNEQFF. This chain joins TRBV12-3 or TRBV12-4 and TRBJ2-1; 8 nucleotides align to TRBD2. CDR3 length: 12 amino acids. V lost 9 bases and J lost 6; bases outside the gene matches: 4.

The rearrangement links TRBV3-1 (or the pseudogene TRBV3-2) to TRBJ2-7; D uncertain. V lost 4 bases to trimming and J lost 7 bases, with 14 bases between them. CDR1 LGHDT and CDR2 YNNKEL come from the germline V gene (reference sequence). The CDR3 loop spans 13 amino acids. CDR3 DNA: TGTGCCAGCAGCCCACTCGGAGCGAGAGAGCAGTACTTC. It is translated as CASSPLGAREQYF.

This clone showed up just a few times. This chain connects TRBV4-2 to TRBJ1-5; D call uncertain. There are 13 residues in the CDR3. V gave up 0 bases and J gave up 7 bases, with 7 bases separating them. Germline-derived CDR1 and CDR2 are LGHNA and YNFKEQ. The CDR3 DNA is TGTGCCAGCAGCCAAGATTTGTTACAGCCCCAGCATTTT. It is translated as CASSQDLLQPQHF.

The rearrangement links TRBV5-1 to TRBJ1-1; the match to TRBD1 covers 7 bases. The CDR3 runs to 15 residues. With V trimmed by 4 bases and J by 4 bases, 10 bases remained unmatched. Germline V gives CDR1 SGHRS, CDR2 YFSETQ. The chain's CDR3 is CASSPGTVQGTEAFF. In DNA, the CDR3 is TGCGCCAGCAGCCCGGGGACAGTTCAGGGCACTGAAGCTTTCTTT.

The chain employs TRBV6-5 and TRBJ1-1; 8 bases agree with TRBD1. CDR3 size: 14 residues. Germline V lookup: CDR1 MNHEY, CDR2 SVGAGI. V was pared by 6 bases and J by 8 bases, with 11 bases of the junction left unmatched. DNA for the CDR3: TGTGCCAGCAGCCTGGGGACAGGACAGGGCGAAGCTTTCTTT. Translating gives CASSLGTGQGEAFF.

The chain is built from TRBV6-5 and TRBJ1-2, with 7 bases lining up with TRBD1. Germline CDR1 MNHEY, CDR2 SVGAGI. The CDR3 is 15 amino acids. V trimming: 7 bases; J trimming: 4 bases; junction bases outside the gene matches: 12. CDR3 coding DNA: TGTGCCAGCACCAAACAGGGGTCTCAGTCCTATGGCTACACCTTC. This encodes CASTKQGSQSYGYTF.

The CDR3 sequence: CASGLVLGRTGELFF. For the CDR3, the DNA is TGTGCTAGTGGTTTGGTACTAGGGCGCACCGGGGAGCTGTTTTTT. This sequence joins TRBV12-5 and TRBJ2-2, with D perhaps TRBD2 (5 bases). This CDR3 has 15 amino acids. V lost 0 bases and J 4 bases, leaving 9 bases between the germline ends. Germline lookup yields CDR1 LGHNT and CDR2 FRNRAP.

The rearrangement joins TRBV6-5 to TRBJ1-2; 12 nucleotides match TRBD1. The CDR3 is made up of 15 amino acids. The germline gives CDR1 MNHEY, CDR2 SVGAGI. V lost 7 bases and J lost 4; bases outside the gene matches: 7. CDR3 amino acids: CASKRDRGRVYGYTF. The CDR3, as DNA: TGTGCCAGCAAGAGGGACAGGGGGCGGGTCTATGGCTACACCTTC.

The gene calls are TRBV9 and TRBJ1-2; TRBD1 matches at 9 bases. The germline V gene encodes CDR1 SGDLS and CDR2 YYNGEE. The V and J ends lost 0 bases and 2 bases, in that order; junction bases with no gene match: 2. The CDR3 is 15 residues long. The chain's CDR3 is CASSVDRGRNYGYTF. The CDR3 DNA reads TGTGCCAGCAGCGTAGACAGGGGGCGAAACTATGGCTACACCTTC.

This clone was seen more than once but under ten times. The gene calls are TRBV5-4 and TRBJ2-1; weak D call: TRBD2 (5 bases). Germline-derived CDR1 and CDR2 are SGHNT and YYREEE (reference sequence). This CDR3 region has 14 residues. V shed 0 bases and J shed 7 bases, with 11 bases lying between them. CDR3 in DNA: TGTGCCAGCAGCTTGGCCGGGGTATCTAATGAGCAGTTCTTC. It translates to CASSLAGVSNEQFF.

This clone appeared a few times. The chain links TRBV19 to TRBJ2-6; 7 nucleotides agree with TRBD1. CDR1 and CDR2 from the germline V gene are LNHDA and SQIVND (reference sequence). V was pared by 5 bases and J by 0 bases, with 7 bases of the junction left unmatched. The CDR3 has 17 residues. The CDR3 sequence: CASSPQGPYSGANVLTF. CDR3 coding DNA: TGTGCCAGTAGTCCACAGGGGCCCTACTCTGGGGCCAACGTCCTGACTTTC.

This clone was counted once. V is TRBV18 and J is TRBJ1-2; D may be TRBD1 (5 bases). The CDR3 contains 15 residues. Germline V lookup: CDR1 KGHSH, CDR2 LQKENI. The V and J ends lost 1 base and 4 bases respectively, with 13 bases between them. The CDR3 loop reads CASSPQGLPRYGYTF. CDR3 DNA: TGTGCCAGCTCACCACAGGGGTTACCCCGCTATGGCTACACCTTC.

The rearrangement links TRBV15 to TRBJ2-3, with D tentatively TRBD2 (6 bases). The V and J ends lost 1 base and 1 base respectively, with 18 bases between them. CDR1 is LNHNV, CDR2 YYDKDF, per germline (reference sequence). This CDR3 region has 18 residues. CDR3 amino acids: CATSRVRRRVGGTDTQYF. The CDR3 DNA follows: TGTGCCACCAGCAGAGTCCGACGGAGGGTGGGCGGCACAGATACGCAGTATTTT.

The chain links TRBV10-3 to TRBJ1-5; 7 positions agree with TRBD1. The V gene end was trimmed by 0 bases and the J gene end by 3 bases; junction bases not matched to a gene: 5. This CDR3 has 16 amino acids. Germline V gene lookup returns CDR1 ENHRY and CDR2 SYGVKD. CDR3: CAISESPDRDNQPQHF. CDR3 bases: TGTGCCATCAGTGAGTCCCCCGACAGGGACAATCAGCCCCAGCATTTT.

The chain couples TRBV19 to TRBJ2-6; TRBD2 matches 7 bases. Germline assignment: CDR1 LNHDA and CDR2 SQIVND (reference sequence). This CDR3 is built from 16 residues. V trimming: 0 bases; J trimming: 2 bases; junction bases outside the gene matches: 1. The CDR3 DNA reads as TGTGCCAGTAGTATAGAGGGAGGGGCTGGGGCCAACGTCCTGACTTTC. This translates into CASSIEGGAGANVLTF.

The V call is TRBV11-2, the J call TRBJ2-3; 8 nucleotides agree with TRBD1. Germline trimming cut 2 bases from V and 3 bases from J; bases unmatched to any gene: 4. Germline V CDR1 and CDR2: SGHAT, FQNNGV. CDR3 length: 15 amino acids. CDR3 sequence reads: CASSLRTGLTDTQYF. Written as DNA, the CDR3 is TGTGCCAGCAGCTTACGGACAGGGTTGACAGATACGCAGTATTTT.

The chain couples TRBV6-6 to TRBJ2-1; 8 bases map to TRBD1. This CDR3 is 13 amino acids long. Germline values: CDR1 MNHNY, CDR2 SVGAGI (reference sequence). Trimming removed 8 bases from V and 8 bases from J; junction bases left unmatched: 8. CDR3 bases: TGTGCCAGCGACAGGGGAAGTGAGGATGAGCAGTTCTTC. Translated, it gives CASDRGSEDEQFF.

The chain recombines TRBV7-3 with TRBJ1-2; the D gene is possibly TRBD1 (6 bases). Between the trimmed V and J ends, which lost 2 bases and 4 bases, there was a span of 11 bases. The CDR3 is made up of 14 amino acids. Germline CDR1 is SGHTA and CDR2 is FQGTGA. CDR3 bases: TGTGCCAGCAGCTTAGGAGTCAGGGGCTATGGCTACACCTTC. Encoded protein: CASSLGVRGYGYTF.

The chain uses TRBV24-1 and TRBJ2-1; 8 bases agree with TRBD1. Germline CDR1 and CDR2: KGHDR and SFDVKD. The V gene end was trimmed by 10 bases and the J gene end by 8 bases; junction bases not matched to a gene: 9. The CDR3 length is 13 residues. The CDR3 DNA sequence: TGTGCCACAGGGATGACAGGGGTGGATGAGCAGTTCTTC. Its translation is CATGMTGVDEQFF.

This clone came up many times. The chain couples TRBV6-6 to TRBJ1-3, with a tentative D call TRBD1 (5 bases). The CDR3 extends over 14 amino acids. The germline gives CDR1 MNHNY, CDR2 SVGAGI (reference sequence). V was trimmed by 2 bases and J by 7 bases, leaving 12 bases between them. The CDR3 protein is CASSYDSFANTIYF. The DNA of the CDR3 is TGTGCCAGCAGTTACGACAGTTTCGCCAACACCATATATTTT.